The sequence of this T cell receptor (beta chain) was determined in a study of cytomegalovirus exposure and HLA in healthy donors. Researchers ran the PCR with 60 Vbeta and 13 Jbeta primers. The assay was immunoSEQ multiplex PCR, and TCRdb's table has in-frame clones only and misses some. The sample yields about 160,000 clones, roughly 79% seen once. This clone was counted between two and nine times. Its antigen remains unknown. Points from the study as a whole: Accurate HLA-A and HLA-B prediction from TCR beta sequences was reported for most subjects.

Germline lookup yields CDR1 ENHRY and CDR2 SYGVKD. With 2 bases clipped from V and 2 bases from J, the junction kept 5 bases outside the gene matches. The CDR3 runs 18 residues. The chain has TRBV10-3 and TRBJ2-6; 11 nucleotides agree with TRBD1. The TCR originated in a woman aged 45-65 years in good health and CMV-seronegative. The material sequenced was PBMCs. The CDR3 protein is CAISEATGQGAGANVLTF. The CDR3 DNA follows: TGTGCCATCAGTGAGGCAACGGGACAGGGGGCTGGGGCCAACGTCCTGACTTTC.